The clone carrying this T cell receptor (beta chain) occurred once. This table comes from immunoSEQ multiplex PCR, and its TCRdb copy is limited to in-frame clones, with some not included. This table has fewer than 200,000 clones, approximately 73% appearing once. This sample was included in a study of blood T cell repertoires in COVID-19. The junction had 14 bases not matched to a gene; V was cut back by 8 bases and J by 2 bases. Germline V CDR1 and CDR2: MDHEN, SYDVKM. The CDR3 loop spans 18 amino acids. The chain combines TRBV28 with TRBJ1-6, with 8 positions matching TRBD1. The sample taken for sequencing was peripheral blood. This clonotype was sampled from a woman older than 75 with acute or convalescent COVID-19. CDR3 sequence reads: CASATTGQGSTYNSPLHF. The DNA for the CDR3 is TGTGCCAGCGCTACTACTGGACAGGGTTCGACCTATAATTCACCCCTCCACTTT.